This TCR beta chain appears in the sequencing data of a study of blood T cell repertoires in COVID-19. Study in general: Some COVID-19 samples were acute and others convalescent; all came from the United States, Italy and Spain.

In the study's own analysis: Reference gene primer amplification gave estimated nucleated cell counts. Assay used: immunoSEQ multiplex PCR; TCRdb lists only in-frame clones, some missing. V and J calls and clone size are given by that table; D and trimming were obtained from the DNA. Of almost 350,000 clones in the sample, approximately 89% were seen once. Germline V gene sequence: CDR1 MDHEN, CDR2 SYDVKM. The ends lost 6 bases at V and 8 bases at J; junction bases unmatched: 10. The CDR3 has 15 amino acids. One Seattle source followed patients from active infection through their disease course. Sequencing input: peripheral blood. This chain uses TRBV28 with TRBJ1-4; 9 bases align to TRBD1. This TCR derives from a woman aged 55-69 years with COVID-19, enrolled during active disease. The CDR3 sequence is CASSQAGTGREKLFF. CDR3 DNA: TGTGCCAGCAGCCAAGCCGGGACAGGGAGGGAAAAACTGTTTTTT.